This record covers a single T cell receptor (beta chain). The record originates from a study of blood T cell repertoires in COVID-19. Study-level information: The samples span acute and convalescent COVID-19 from the United States, Italy and Spain. Sample material is recorded as cDNA or gDNA derived from T cells, B-cell-depleted T cells, or PBMCs.

Authors' data handling: Estimation of nucleated cell counts relied on the amplification of reference gene primers. Here immunoSEQ multiplex PCR was the method, and the copy in TCRdb shows in-frame clones only, minus some. The DNA was the basis for D and trimming; V, J and clone size are from that table. The sample lists some 190,000 clones, 80% to 90% occurring once. The germline CDR1 and CDR2 sequences are SGHTA and FQGTGA. J was trimmed by 0 bases and V by 5 bases; bases with no gene match: 9. This CDR3 region has 17 residues. The receptor's source is a woman aged 65 to 85 with active or convalescent COVID-19. Sequenced material: peripheral blood. V usage is TRBV7-3 and J usage is TRBJ2-3, with TRBD2 matching 9 bases. The CDR3 DNA is TGTGCCAGCAGCCTCCTCCTAGCGGGACCCAGCACAGATACGCAGTATTTT. Translation: CASSLLLAGPSTDTQYF.